This TCR beta chain comes out of a study of cytomegalovirus exposure and HLA in healthy donors. General study findings and limits: The authors excluded some V segments, including TRBV6-2 and TRBV6-3, as indistinguishable. Some TCR beta chains (roughly 150 of them) were listed as cytomegalovirus-associated. In a later analysis, CMV-associated beta chains were mostly HLA-associated, it appeared.

With 5 bases removed from V and 0 bases from J, the gap between germline ends came to 8 bases. The CDR3 consists of 14 residues. The germline CDR1 and CDR2 sequences are MDHEN and SYDVKM. Remarks on this clone: Its antigen is unknown.

Use of 60 Vbeta and 13 Jbeta primers characterized the PCR. TCRdb's copy holds only in-frame clones and misses some; the assay was immunoSEQ multiplex PCR. The sample includes about 150,000 clones, approximately 88% of them seen just once. The sequence was obtained from a boy between 2 and 10 years old in good health and CMV-seronegative. The chain uses TRBV28 and TRBJ2-1, with TRBD2 as a possible D gene (5 bases). Sequencing used PBMCs. CDR3 amino acids: CASSRGRSYNEQFF. Here the CDR3 DNA reads TGTGCCAGCAGTCGGGGTCGCTCCTACAATGAGCAGTTCTTC.